This T cell receptor (beta chain) was observed in a study of cytomegalovirus exposure and HLA in healthy donors. As to this clone: Its antigen is currently unknown.

The CDR3 contains 14 residues. Germline V gene lookup returns CDR1 MDHEN and CDR2 SYDVKM. The V end was cut by 6 bases, the J end by 7 bases, with 19 bases between. Amplification used 60 Vbeta primers and 13 Jbeta primers. TCRdb keeps only in-frame clones here, not all; method: immunoSEQ multiplex PCR. The sample includes about 150,000 clones. General study points: Cytomegalovirus-associated TCR beta chains were listed, numbering roughly 150. Reportedly, fewer N-insertions than the roughly 690-donor mean appeared in an Asian-associated ancestry cluster in a later analysis.

The sequenced sample was PBMCs. This TCR was recovered from a woman between 50 and 59 years old in good health and CMV-seronegative. This chain connects TRBV28 to TRBJ2-7; D perhaps matches TRBD1 (6 bases). CDR3 sequence reads: CASSLTGGGGEQYF. CDR3 coding DNA: TGTGCCAGCAGCCTGACAGGAGGAGGTGGGGAGCAGTACTTC. Variable domain in full (rest from reference TRBV28 and TRBJ2-7): DVKVTQSSRYLVKRTGEKVFLECVQDMDHENMFWYRQDPGLGLRLIYFSYDVKMKEKGDIPEGYSVSREKKERFSLILESASTNQTSMYLCASSLTGGGGEQYFGPGTRLTVT.